These 21 T cell receptor beta chains were all obtained from the same sample, sequenced in a study of blood T cells in healthy people across ages. It was with a sample-barcoded 5' primer and a J-beta primer mix that a second PCR of roughly 7 to 12 cycles was run. TCRdb ran MiXCR on the 5' RACE reads and lists one entry per CDR3 protein. The table lists around 780,000 distinct CDR3 sequences, under 30% of them singletons, with under 3% in the top ten. These data also featured in a second study, about T cells of mothers and their children.

Sequenced material: blood. Receptors were obtained from a boy between 10 and 17 years old in good health.

The V and J genes are TRBV7-9 and TRBJ2-7, with D possibly being TRBD1 (5 bases). The V end was cut by 5 bases, the J end by 5 bases, with 7 bases between. Germline V gene data show CDR1 as SEHNR and CDR2 as FQNEAQ (reference sequence). The CDR3 extends over 11 amino acids. The CDR3 DNA reads as TGTGCCAGCAGCGTACAGGACGAGCAGTACTTC. Translation gives CASSVQDEQYF.

This clonotype was found a few times. This sequence joins TRBV11-3 and TRBJ2-1, with D unclear. The CDR3 has 14 amino acids. The germline CDR1 and CDR2 sequences are SGHNT and YENEEA. The ends were cut back, 4 bases at V and 8 bases at J, with 15 bases in the middle. CDR3 protein: CASSSNPLDHEQFF. The CDR3, as DNA: TGTGCCAGCAGCTCTAACCCCTTGGACCATGAGCAGTTCTTC.

This clonotype was seen more than once but under ten times. This sequence joins TRBV5-4 and TRBJ2-1; D perhaps matches TRBD2 (6 bases). The V end was cut by 2 bases, the J end by 3 bases, with 12 bases between. The CDR3 spans 15 residues. The germline gives CDR1 SGHNT, CDR2 YYREEE (reference sequence). The CDR3, as DNA: TGTGCCAGCAGCTTCGGGACTCTAGGCTACAATGAGCAGTTCTTC. It encodes CASSFGTLGYNEQFF.

The chain links TRBV21-1 to TRBJ2-2; TRBD1, as called in the table, went unchecked against the DNA. TRBV21-1 is a pseudogene segment. CDR3 size: 22 residues. CDR3 residues: CASSPWDRGQGATFANTGELFF. The CDR3 bases are TGTGCCAGCAGCCCCTGGGATCGTGGACAGGGGGCTACTTTTGCGAACACCGGGGAGCTGTTTTTT.

This chain joins TRBV12-3 or TRBV12-4 and TRBJ1-2; 11 bases align to TRBD1. This CDR3 region has 16 residues. After removal of 0 bases from V and 7 bases from J, the junction contained 7 bases not matched to a gene. DNA of the CDR3: TGTGCCAGCAGTTTAGCAGGACAGGGGGCCATTAGTGGCTACACCTTC. It translates to CASSLAGQGAISGYTF.

The chain uses TRBV29-1 and TRBJ1-1, with D uncertain. The CDR3 totals 12 residues. The germline V gene has CDR1 SQVTM and CDR2 ANQGSEA. V was shortened by 7 bases and J by 0 bases, with 9 bases between the two germline ends. The CDR3 nucleotides are TGCAGCGCCCAGCCTCTGAACACTGAAGCTTTCTTT. It specifies CSAQPLNTEAFF. Full variable domain (remainder filled in from reference TRBV29-1 and TRBJ1-1): SAVISQKPSRDICQRGTSLTIQCQVDSQVTMMFWYRQQPGQSLTLIATANQGSEATYESGFVIDKFPISRPNLTFSTLTVSNMSPEDSSIYLCSAQPLNTEAFFGQGTRLTVV.

This clonotype was counted a few times. The genes are TRBV5-1 and TRBJ2-7; D gene uncertain. CDR3 length equals 14 residues. Germline V gene data show CDR1 as SGHRS and CDR2 as YFSETQ. Trimming stripped 5 bases from V and 0 bases from J, with 12 bases between. CDR3 nucleotide sequence: TGCGCCAGCAGTTCCGGACCTATCTCCTACGAGCAGTACTTC. It translates to CASSSGPISYEQYF.

About this clonotype: Mismatch with germline at one junction end may stem from a read error. The V and J genes are TRBV29-1 and TRBJ1-1; D gene ambiguous. Per the germline V gene, CDR1 is SQVTM and CDR2 is ANQGSEA. The CDR3 extends over 10 amino acids. CDR3 bases: TGCAGCGTTGATGGCACTGATGCTTTCTTT. Translated: CSVDGTDAFF.

This clonotype was counted only a few times. The chain carries TRBV5-1 and TRBJ1-4; D uncertain. Germline V gives CDR1 SGHRS, CDR2 YFSETQ. This CDR3 comprises 13 residues. The V end lost 3 bases, the J end lost 4 bases, and 7 bases lay between the germline ends. CDR3 in DNA: TGCGCCAGCAGCTCCTCCTATAATGAAAAACTGTTTTTT. It translates to CASSSSYNEKLFF.

This chain connects TRBV28 to TRBJ1-3; D remains unclear. The germline gives CDR1 MDHEN, CDR2 SYDVKM. The ends were cut back, 3 bases at V and 2 bases at J, with 17 bases in the middle. The CDR3 is 17 residues long. This chain's CDR3 is CASSLNGPIQTGNTIYF. DNA of the CDR3: TGTGCCAGCAGTTTGAACGGTCCCATACAAACTGGAAACACCATATATTTT.

This clonotype was detected only a few times. The V call is TRBV20-1, the J call TRBJ2-5; a weak D match, TRBD2 (7 bases). The DNA matches TRBJ2-1 better at its end, which makes the J call doubtful. The CDR3 is 16 amino acids. Per germline, CDR1 DFQATT and CDR2 SNEGSKA (reference sequence). The CDR3 bases are TGCAGTGCTACCATCGACTACGGGGGGCCCAACAATGAGCAGTTCTTC. It yields the protein CSATIDYGGPNNEQFF.

The rearrangement links TRBV7-9 to TRBJ2-5, with TRBD2 as a possible D gene (6 bases). The J call may be mistaken, given a closer DNA end match to TRBJ2-1. Germline-derived CDR1 and CDR2 are SEHNR and FQNEAQ (reference sequence). This CDR3 is 14 amino acids long. The CDR3 nucleotides read TGTGCCAGCAGCGCTTGGGACGGGGGAAATGAGCAGTTCTTC. This codes for CASSAWDGGNEQFF.

The rearrangement links TRBV28 to TRBJ1-1; a possible D gene is TRBD1 (5 bases). The ends were cut back, 4 bases at V and 6 bases at J, with 15 bases in the middle. Germline values: CDR1 MDHEN, CDR2 SYDVKM. This CDR3 comprises 14 residues. The CDR3 protein is CASSSGGGRAEAFF. The CDR3 region has the DNA TGTGCCAGCAGTTCCGGGGGGGGTCGGGCTGAAGCTTTCTTT. The entire variable domain, with the rest obtained from reference TRBV28 and TRBJ1-1, is as follows: DVKVTQSSRYLVKRTGEKVFLECVQDMDHENMFWYRQDPGLGLRLIYFSYDVKMKEKGDIPEGYSVSREKKERFSLILESASTNQTSMYLCASSSGGGRAEAFFGQGTRLTVV.

This clonotype was seen a few times. This sequence joins TRBV5-1 and TRBJ2-1, with no clear D. Trimming cost V 1 base and J 5 bases, with 10 bases left between them. The CDR3 spans 14 residues. The germline V gene encodes CDR1 SGHRS and CDR2 YFSETQ. CDR3 sequence (DNA): TGCGCCAGCAGCTTGTTAATTGGGGACAATGAGCAGTTCTTC. Translating gives CASSLLIGDNEQFF.

The chain combines TRBV28 with TRBJ2-7; D perhaps matches TRBD1 (5 bases). Germline CDR1 MDHEN, CDR2 SYDVKM. V was pared by 5 bases and J by 6 bases, with 20 bases between. The CDR3 sequence is 15 residues long. In nucleotides, the CDR3 is TGTGCCAGCAGTCCCCCGGGCAGGGTGGGATCCGAGCAGTACTTC. This codes for CASSPPGRVGSEQYF.

The V call is TRBV28, the J call TRBJ2-1, with D perhaps matching TRBD1 (5 bases). Germline lookup yields CDR1 MDHEN and CDR2 SYDVKM. The ends were cut back, 5 bases at V and 9 bases at J, with 8 bases in the middle. This CDR3 is built from 11 residues. CDR3 bases: TGTGCCAGCAGTACAGGTGTTGAGCAGTTCTTC. Translation gives CASSTGVEQFF.

There are a few counts of this clonotype. The V and J genes are TRBV4-2 and TRBJ1-4; 9 nucleotides line up with TRBD1. The trim removed 2 bases at V and 7 bases at J, leaving 8 bases unmatched. Germline V CDR1 and CDR2: LGHNA, YNFKEQ. This CDR3 spans 16 amino acids. CDR3 region: CASSQHRGQGGEKLFF. The CDR3 DNA reads as TGTGCCAGCAGCCAACACAGGGGGCAAGGGGGTGAAAAACTGTTTTTT.

The chain is built from TRBV7-9 and TRBJ2-5; D is perhaps TRBD1 (5 bases). TRBJ2-1 matches the DNA end more closely, so the J call is doubtful. Germline CDR1 and CDR2: SEHNR and FQNEAQ (reference sequence). This CDR3 has 13 amino acids. The CDR3 nucleotides read TGTGCCAGCTCGGGCAGGGTAGGCAATGAGCAGTTCTTC. It yields the protein CASSGRVGNEQFF.

This clonotype was recorded a few times. The chain uses TRBV9 and TRBJ2-7, with 7 bases lining up with TRBD2. Per the germline V gene, CDR1 is SGDLS and CDR2 is YYNGEE. V gave up 4 bases and J gave up 5 bases; unmatched junction bases: 18. The CDR3 totals 17 residues. CDR3 bases: TGTGCCAGCAGCTCAGGAAGCCGCAACGGGGGAGGGAACGAGCAGTACTTC. The encoded protein is CASSSGSRNGGGNEQYF.

To note about this clonotype: The junction shows a germline mismatch at one end, possibly a read error. CDR3 in DNA: TGTGCCAGCAGCTTAGCACCGGGGGGCATTACAAGTGAGCAGCTCTTC. Translation: CASSLAPGGITSEQLF. V usage is TRBV7-6 and J usage is TRBJ2-1, with a weak D call TRBD2 (7 bases). Germline loops: CDR1 SGHVS, CDR2 FNYEAQ. CDR3 length: 16 residues.

This clonotype was detected a few times. The chain employs TRBV12-3 or TRBV12-4 and TRBJ1-1; D not certain. The ends were cut back, 6 bases at V and 8 bases at J, with 16 bases in the middle. This CDR3 region has 13 residues. The CDR3 spells CASSHGRGNEAFF. CDR3 DNA: TGTGCCAGCAGCCACGGGCGCGGTAACGAAGCTTTCTTT.